This entry concerns a single T cell receptor beta chain. Its antigen is currently not known. One base away there is no much larger clone; base qualities are not given. Trimming at the junction amounts to 4 bases on V and 0 bases on J, and the germline ends lie 4 bases apart. Looking up the germline V gene yields CDR1 SGHTA and CDR2 FQGNSA. The CDR3 covers 12 residues, taking in both the cysteine and the phenylalanine. Only the CDR3 region is kept as DNA, spanning 36 bases read in frame from base 1. For every enrolled patient, mismatch repair deficiency was confirmed by either polymerase chain reaction or immunohistochemistry. TCR sequencing was performed for a few patients who responded to pembrolizumab therapy. The phase II trial prospectively tested pembrolizumab PD-1 blockade in advanced mismatch repair-deficient cancers regardless of tissue of origin. Serial peripheral blood T cell samples were collected before and at multiple times after starting PD-1 blockade. Blood sampling time points were reported as weeks after the first dose of pembrolizumab.

This sample is part of a study of PD-1 blockade in mismatch repair-deficient tumors listed by TCRdb under 2017. General notes on the study: Between late 2013 and September 2016, the trial enrolled over 80 consecutive patients with 12 mismatch repair-deficient cancer types, every one of whom had been previously treated and was progressing. Deep sequencing of TCR CDR3 regions was used to track tumor-associated T cell clones in peripheral blood of patients responding to PD-1 blockade. The paper as a whole reports these results and caveats: Tumor-resident clones, often undetectable in blood before treatment, expanded rapidly after pembrolizumab and then contracted, generally before radiologic responses.

Library preparation was by the immunoSEQ multiplex PCR assay. What TCRdb holds here is the immuneACCESS table cut down to in-frame rearrangements. Part of the clones is not present; checked against another copy, under half of the missing clones reflect an unresolved V gene, and the others are unexplained. Within this sample are 45,000 to 55,000 clones, with more than 65% of them counted one time only. The top ten constitute more than 8% of the sample. The chain employs TRBV7-2 and TRBJ2-7, with no confident D gene call. The TCR originated in an adult with mismatch repair-deficient cancer. This specimen consisted of peripheral blood, obtained approximately 18 weeks after starting pembrolizumab. The CDR3 loop reads CASSSSSYEQYF. Read as DNA, the sequence is TGTGCCAGCAGCTCCTCCTCCTACGAGCAGTACTTC.